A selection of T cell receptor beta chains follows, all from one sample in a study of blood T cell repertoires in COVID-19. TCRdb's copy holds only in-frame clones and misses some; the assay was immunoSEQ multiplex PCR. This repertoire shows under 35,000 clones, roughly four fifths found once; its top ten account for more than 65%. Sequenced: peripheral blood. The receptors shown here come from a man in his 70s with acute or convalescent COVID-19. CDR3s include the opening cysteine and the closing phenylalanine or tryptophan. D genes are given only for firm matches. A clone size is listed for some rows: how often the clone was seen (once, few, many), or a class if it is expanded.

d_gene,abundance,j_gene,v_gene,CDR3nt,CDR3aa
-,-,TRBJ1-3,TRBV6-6,TGTGCCAGCAGTTACGCGGGAACCTCTGGAAACACCATATATTTT,CASSYAGTSGNTIYF
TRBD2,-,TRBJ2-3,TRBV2,TGTGCCAGCGGAAGGGAGGGAACAGATACGCAGTATTTT,CASGREGTDTQYF
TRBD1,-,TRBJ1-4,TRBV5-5,TGTGCCAGCAGCTTGCAGGACAGGGATTGGGAAAAACTGTTTTTT,CASSLQDRDWEKLFF
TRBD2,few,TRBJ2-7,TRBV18,TGTGCCAGCTCACCGATAGGACTAGCGGGAGTCCACTACGAGCAGTACTTC,CASSPIGLAGVHYEQYF
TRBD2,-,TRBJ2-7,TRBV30,TGTGCCTGGAGTGTATGGGCGGGAGAAGGCTACGAGCAGTACTTC,CAWSVWAGEGYEQYF
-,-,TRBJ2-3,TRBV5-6,TGTGCCAGCAGCTTGTATCAGGTTACAGATACGCAGTATTTT,CASSLYQVTDTQYF
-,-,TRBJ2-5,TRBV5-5,TGTGCCAGCAGCTTAGCGCTAGCAATACAAGAGACCCAGTACTTC,CASSLALAIQETQYF
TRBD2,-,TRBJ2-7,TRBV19,TGTGCCAGTAGTTCCTGGACTAGCGGAGGGTACGAGCAGTACTTC,CASSSWTSGGYEQYF
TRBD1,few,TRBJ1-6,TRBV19,TGTGCCAGTAGATACAGGGGGCAAGGTAATTCACCCCTCCACTTT,CASRYRGQGNSPLHF
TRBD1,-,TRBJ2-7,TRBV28,TGTGCCAGCAGTAGTATCAGGGACAGGGTTCCCTACGAGCAGTACTTC,CASSSIRDRVPYEQYF
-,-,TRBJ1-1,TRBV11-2,TGTGCCAGCAGCTTATCAGGGGCCAACACTGAAGCTTTCTTT,CASSLSGANTEAFF
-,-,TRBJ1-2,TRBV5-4,TGTGCCAGCAGCTTGGTCGGGATATATGGCTACACCTTC,CASSLVGIYGYTF
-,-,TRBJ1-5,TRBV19,TGTGCCAGTAGTAGTCCCAGAACCCAGCATTTT,CASSSPRTQHF
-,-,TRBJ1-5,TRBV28,TGTGCCAGCAGCACAGGGACGGATCAGCCCCAGCATTTT,CASSTGTDQPQHF
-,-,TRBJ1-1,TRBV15,TGTGCCACCAGCAGAGACATAGGACTTGAAGCTTTCTTT,CATSRDIGLEAFF
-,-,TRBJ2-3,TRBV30,TGTGCCTGGGGCTTCCAGGGGACGCAGTATTTT,CAWGFQGTQYF
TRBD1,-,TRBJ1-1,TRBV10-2,TGCGCCAGCAGTCCGGGACAGTTTTCTAGGAACACTGAAGCTTTCTTT,CASSPGQFSRNTEAFF
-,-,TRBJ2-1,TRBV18,TGTGCCAGCTCACCAGTAGCGGACATTTACAATGAGCAGTTCTTC,CASSPVADIYNEQFF
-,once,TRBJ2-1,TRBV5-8,TGTGCCAGCACCGGGTGGGGAGAGGGCGCCTTGGTCAATGAGCAGTTCTTC,CASTGWGEGALVNEQFF
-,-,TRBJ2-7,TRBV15,TGTGCCACCAGCGCGAGCTCGTACGAGCAGTACTTC,CATSASSYEQYF
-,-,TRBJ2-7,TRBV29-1,TGCAGCGTAGGACAGGAGGGGGGAGGAGGGCAGTACTTC,CSVGQEGGGGQYF
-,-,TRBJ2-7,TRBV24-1,TGTGCCACCAGTAAACCCGGGACACGAACCGAGCAGTACTTC,CATSKPGTRTEQYF
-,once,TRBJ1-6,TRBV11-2,TGTGCCAGCAGCTTACTATCCCAGCTGGGGGCTGGTTCACCCCTCCACTTT,CASSLLSQLGAGSPLHF
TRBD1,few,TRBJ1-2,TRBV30,TGTGCCTGGAGTGATCGACAGGGGCGAGATGGCTACACCTTC,CAWSDRQGRDGYTF
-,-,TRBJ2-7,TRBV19,TGTGCCAGTAGTATACGAGGGAGCTCCTACGAGCAGTACTTC,CASSIRGSSYEQYF
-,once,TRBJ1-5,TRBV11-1,TGTGCCAGCAGCCCCGACACCAATCAGCCCCAGCATTTT,CASSPDTNQPQHF
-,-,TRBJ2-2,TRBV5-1,TGCGCCAGCAGCTTGGATGGCCGCCCCAACACCGGGGAGCTGTTTTTT,CASSLDGRPNTGELFF
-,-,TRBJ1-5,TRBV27,TGTGCCAGCAGTACTTCCGGAGGGCCTCATCAGCCCCAGCATTTT,CASSTSGGPHQPQHF
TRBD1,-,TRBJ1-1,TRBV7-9,TGTGCCAGCAGCGAGACAGGGGGAGGCACTGAAGCTTTCTTT,CASSETGGGTEAFF
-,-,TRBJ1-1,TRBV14,TGTGCCAGCAAAATAATGAACACTGAAGCTTTCTTT,CASKIMNTEAFF
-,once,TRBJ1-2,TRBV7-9,TGTGCCAGCAGCCCCCGGGACATAGGCGGCTACACCTTC,CASSPRDIGGYTF
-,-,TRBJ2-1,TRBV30,TGTGCCTGGAGTACAGTTAGCTCCTACAATGAGCAGTTCTTC,CAWSTVSSYNEQFF
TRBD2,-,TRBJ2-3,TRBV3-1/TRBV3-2,TGTGCCAGCAGCCGACGGGGACTAGATCGTCTTACGCAGTATTTT,CASSRRGLDRLTQYF
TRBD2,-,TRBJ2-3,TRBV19,TGTGCCAGTACTAAACGGGGGGTAGATACGCAGTATTTT,CASTKRGVDTQYF
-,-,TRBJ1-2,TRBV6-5,TGTGCCAGCAGTTTCGTACAGGCATATGGCTACACCTTC,CASSFVQAYGYTF
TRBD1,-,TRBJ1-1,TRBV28,TGTGCCAGCAGCCCGGGACAGTTGAGGGCTTTCTTT,CASSPGQLRAFF
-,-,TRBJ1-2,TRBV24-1,TGTGCCACCAGTGATTTCCCTCCCTTGGACTCCTACTATGGCTACACCTTC,CATSDFPPLDSYYGYTF
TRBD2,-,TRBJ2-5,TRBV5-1,TGCGCCAGCAGCCCGGGACTAGCGGGAGCTCGTGAGACCCAGTACTTC,CASSPGLAGARETQYF
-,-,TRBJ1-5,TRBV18,TGTGCCAGCTCACCCAGTAGCAATCAGCCCCAGCATTTT,CASSPSSNQPQHF
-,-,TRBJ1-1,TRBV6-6,TGTGCCAGCACTGGGAGCACTGAAGCTTTCTTT,CASTGSTEAFF
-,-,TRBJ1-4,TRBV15,TGTGCCACCAGCACGGGGGGTGGGGGCGAAGGGGAAAAACTGTTTTTT,CATSTGGGGEGEKLFF
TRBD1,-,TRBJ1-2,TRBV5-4,TGTGCCAGCCGCCCCTGGACAGGAACCTATGGCTACACCTTC,CASRPWTGTYGYTF
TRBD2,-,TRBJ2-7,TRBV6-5,TGTGCCAGCTGCGGGAGTCAGTTCGAGCAGTACTTC,CASCGSQFEQYF
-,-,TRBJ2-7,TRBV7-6,TGTGCCAGCAGCTTATCTCCTAGCTACGAGCAGTACTTC,CASSLSPSYEQYF
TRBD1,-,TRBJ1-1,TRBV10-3,TGTGCCATCAGTGAGTCTTCGAGGGGGCTGACTGAAGCTTTCTTT,CAISESSRGLTEAFF
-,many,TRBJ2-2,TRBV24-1,TGTGCCACCAGTGACGGTGCGAACACCGGGGAGCTGTTTTTT,CATSDGANTGELFF
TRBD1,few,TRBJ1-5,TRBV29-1,TGCAGCGTTGGGGACAGAGATCAGCCCCAGCATTTT,CSVGDRDQPQHF
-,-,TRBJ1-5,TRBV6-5,TGTGCCAGCGGTCGAGGGGGAAATCAGCCCCAGCATTTT,CASGRGGNQPQHF
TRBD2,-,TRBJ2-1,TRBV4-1,TGCGCCAGCAGCCAAGATTTGGCTAGCGGGAGGGCGCAGTTCTTC,CASSQDLASGRAQFF
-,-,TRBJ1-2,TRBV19,TGTGCCAGTAGTCTTTCCCGGGAGAACTATGGCTACACCTTC,CASSLSRENYGYTF
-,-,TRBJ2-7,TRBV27,TGTGCCAGCAGTTTGACCCCCCCCACAGGGACGACCTACGAGCAGTACTTC,CASSLTPPTGTTYEQYF